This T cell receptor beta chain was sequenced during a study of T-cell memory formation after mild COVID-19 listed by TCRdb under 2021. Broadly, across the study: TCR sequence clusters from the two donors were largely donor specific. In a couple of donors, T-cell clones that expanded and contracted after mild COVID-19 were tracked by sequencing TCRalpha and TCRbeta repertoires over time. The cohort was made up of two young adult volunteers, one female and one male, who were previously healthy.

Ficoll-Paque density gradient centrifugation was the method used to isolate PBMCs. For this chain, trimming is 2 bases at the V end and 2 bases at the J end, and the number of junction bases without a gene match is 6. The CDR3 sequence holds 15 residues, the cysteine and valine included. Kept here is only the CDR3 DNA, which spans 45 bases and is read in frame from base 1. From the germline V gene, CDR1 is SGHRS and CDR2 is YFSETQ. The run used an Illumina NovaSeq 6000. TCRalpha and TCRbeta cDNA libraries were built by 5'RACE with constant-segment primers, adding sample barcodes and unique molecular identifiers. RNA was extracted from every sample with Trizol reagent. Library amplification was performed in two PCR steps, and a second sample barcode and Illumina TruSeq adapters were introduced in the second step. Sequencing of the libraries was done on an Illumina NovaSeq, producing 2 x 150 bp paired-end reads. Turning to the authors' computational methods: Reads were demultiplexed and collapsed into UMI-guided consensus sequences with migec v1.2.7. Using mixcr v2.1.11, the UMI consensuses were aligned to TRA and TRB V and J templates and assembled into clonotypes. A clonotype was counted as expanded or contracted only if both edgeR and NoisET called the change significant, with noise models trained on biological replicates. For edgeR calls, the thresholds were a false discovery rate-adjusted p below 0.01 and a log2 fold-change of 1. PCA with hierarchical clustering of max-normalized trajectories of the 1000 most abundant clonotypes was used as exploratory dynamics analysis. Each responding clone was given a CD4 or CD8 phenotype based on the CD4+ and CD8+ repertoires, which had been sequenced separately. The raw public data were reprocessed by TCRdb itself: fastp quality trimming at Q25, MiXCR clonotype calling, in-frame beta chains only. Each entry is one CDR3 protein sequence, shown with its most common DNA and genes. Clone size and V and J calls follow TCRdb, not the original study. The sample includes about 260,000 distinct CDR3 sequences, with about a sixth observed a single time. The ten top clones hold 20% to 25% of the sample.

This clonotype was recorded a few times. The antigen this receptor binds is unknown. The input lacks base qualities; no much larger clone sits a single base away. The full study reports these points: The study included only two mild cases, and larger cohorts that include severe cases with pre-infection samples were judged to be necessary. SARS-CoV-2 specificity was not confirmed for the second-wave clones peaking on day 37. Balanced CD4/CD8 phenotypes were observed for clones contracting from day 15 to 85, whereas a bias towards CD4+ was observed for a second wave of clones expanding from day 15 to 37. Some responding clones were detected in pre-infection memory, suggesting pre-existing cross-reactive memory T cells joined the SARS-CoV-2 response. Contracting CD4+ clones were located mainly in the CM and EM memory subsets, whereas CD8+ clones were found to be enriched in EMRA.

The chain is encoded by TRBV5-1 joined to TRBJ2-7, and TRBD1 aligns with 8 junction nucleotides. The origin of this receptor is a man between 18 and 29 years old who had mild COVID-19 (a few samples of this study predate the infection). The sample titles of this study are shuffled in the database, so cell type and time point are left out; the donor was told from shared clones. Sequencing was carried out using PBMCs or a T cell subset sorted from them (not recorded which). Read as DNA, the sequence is TGCGCCAGCAGCTTCGGACAGGGCCAAACCTACGAGCAGTACGTC. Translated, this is CASSFGQGQTYEQYV.